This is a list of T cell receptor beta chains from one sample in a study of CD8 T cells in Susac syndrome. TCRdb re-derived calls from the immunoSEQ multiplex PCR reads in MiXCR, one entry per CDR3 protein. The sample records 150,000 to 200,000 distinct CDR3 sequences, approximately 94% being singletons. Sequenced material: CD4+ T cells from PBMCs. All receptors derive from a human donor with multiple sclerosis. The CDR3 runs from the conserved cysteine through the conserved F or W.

CDR3 protein: CASRGVGRGRNMGTEAFF; V gene: TRBV28
CDR3 protein: CSAPDRETLKQYF; V gene: TRBV20-1
CDR3 protein: CAWSGGGNQPQHF; V gene: TRBV30
CDR3 protein: CASSGTGMGQPQHF; V gene: TRBV25-1
CDR3 protein: CATSRDPNGETQYF; V gene: TRBV15
CDR3 protein: CASSLFGATTNYGYTF; V gene: TRBV27
CDR3 protein: CASSPRGLGAFF; V gene: TRBV28
CDR3 protein: CASSLSLGNNEQFF; V gene: TRBV3-1
CDR3 protein: CASRPTDGYSGNTIYF; V gene: TRBV12-2
CDR3 protein: CASSPPGGDEQFF; V gene: TRBV11-3
CDR3 protein: CASSKGGGSVGNEQFF; V gene: TRBV28
CDR3 protein: CASSPSWGAGMIEQYF; V gene: TRBV6-2/TRBV6-3
CDR3 protein: CAWAAGTPTEQFF; V gene: TRBV30
CDR3 protein: CAWNTGQGNQPQHF; V gene: TRBV30
CDR3 protein: CASSLRGPYEQYF; V gene: TRBV5-4
CDR3 protein: CASSLTGGSGADNQPQHF; V gene: TRBV5-1
CDR3 protein: CASTKSPGRRQFF; V gene: TRBV6-2/TRBV6-3
CDR3 protein: CASRLRVRGLGANVLTF; V gene: TRBV27
CDR3 protein: CSPDTQYF; V gene: TRBV20-1
CDR3 protein: CSVESWVGEGYTF; V gene: TRBV29-1
CDR3 protein: CSARGQGTQPQHF; V gene: TRBV20-1
CDR3 protein: CATSRGGVTSGNTGELFF; V gene: TRBV15
CDR3 protein: CASSDPGLAGADEQFF; V gene: TRBV2
CDR3 protein: CASSIDSSEQYF; V gene: TRBV19
CDR3 protein: CASSQFQIEAFF; V gene: TRBV16
CDR3 protein: CSARGPREAFF; V gene: TRBV20-1
CDR3 protein: CSASPWGTGPMNTEAFF; V gene: TRBV20-1
CDR3 protein: CASSPLSLNGYTF; V gene: TRBV27
CDR3 protein: CARERANTEAFF; V gene: TRBV30
CDR3 protein: CASSIRGTGANVLTF; V gene: TRBV19
CDR3 protein: CSARRGLPYEQYF; V gene: TRBV20-1
CDR3 protein: CATSDAPGQGYGANVLTF; V gene: TRBV24-1
CDR3 protein: CASSQGGSGGSDTQYF; V gene: TRBV4-1
CDR3 protein: CASTRGPANYGYTF; V gene: TRBV6-5
CDR3 protein: CASTLGAGETQYF; V gene: TRBV19
CDR3 protein: CATSDGKNTEAFF; V gene: TRBV24-1
CDR3 protein: CASTNTEAFF; V gene: TRBV2
CDR3 protein: CASSAVSSYEQYF; V gene: TRBV6-1
CDR3 protein: CASSLARGYTF; V gene: TRBV12-3/TRBV12-4
CDR3 protein: CASSNYRGSYEQYF; V gene: TRBV7-9
CDR3 protein: CASSSPHVGQGEAQHF; V gene: TRBV28
CDR3 protein: CASSSLGAGEYNEQFF; V gene: TRBV6-5
CDR3 protein: CASSVGFLGTEAFF; V gene: TRBV9
CDR3 protein: CASSSGVTGANVLTF; V gene: TRBV28
CDR3 protein: CSVEIPNEQFF; V gene: TRBV29-1
CDR3 protein: CASSFSGGNYGYTF; V gene: TRBV28
CDR3 protein: CASSPGRSYEQYF; V gene: TRBV11-2
CDR3 protein: CASSQAGNAAFF; V gene: TRBV12-3/TRBV12-4
CDR3 protein: CASSSLQEQPQHF; V gene: TRBV12-3/TRBV12-4